The 23 T cell receptor beta chains listed next were all sequenced from one sample in a study of T cells in women clearing cervical HPV infection. Assay used: immunoSEQ multiplex PCR; TCRdb lists only in-frame clones, some missing. Its clone listing holds tens of thousands of clones. The sample comprised blood buffy coat. Receptor source: a woman between 18 and 70 years old with a cervical HPV16 infection that either progressed to CIN3+ or cleared (not recorded which).

The CDR3 region is CASSDIGLAGGPLQETQYF. The part of the CDR3 DNA that was read is TGTGCCAGCAGTGACATCGGGCTAGCGGGAGGACCACTACAAGAGACC. This sequence joins TRBV6-4 and TRBJ2-5, with TRBD2 matching 11 bases. Read sequence stops 3 residues before the CDR3 end, and the germline J gene provides the missing end. There are 19 residues in the CDR3. Germline V gene sequence: CDR1 MRHNA, CDR2 SNTAGT. V lost 2 bases and J lost 2; bases outside the gene matches: 13.

Regarding this clone: The CDR3 end lies 3 residues beyond the end of the read and is filled in from the germline J gene. The rearrangement joins TRBV20-1 to TRBJ2-7; D is perhaps TRBD1 (5 bases). CDR1 and CDR2 from the germline V gene are DFQATT and SNEGSKA (reference sequence). The CDR3 spans 12 residues. The V and J ends lost 1 base and 4 bases respectively, with 8 bases between them. The sequenced part of the CDR3 DNA is TGCAGTGCTAGAGGTCAGGGTTACGAG. Translating gives CSARGQGYE. The complete CDR3 reads CSARGQGYEQYF.

About this clone: The missing CDR3 end, 3 residues past where the read stops, is filled in from the germline J gene. The genes are TRBV11-3 and TRBJ1-2, with D maybe TRBD1 (5 bases). The ends were cut back, 4 bases at V and 5 bases at J, with 14 bases in the middle. Per germline, CDR1 SGHNT and CDR2 YENEEA. This CDR3 spans 14 amino acids. CDR3 DNA, as far as it was read: TGTGCCAGCAGCTGGGGGGAGGGTAAGTATGGC. Translating it yields CASSWGEGKYG. The full CDR3 protein reads CASSWGEGKYGYTF.

About this clone: The read halts 3 residues ahead of the CDR3 end, with the missing end drawn from the germline J gene. The genes are TRBV5-1 and TRBJ1-1, with D maybe TRBD1 (5 bases). This CDR3 has 14 amino acids. The germline V gene has CDR1 SGHRS and CDR2 YFSETQ. The sequenced CDR3 bases are TGCGCCAGCAGCTTGGATGGGGCAGGAGGTAGA. Residues: CASSLDGAGGR. The full CDR3 sequence reads CASSLDGAGGRAFF.

Comments on this clone: The sequenced fragment ends 3 residues before the CDR3 boundary, so the rest is inferred from the germline J gene. The J gene is TRBJ1-4, the V gene TRBV5-1; tentative D call: TRBD1 (5 bases). The germline V gene has CDR1 SGHRS and CDR2 YFSETQ. The V gene lost 0 bases and the J gene lost 0 bases, with 9 bases spanning the gap. There are 16 residues in the CDR3. The CDR3 region is CASSLGAGATNEKLFF. Incomplete CDR3 DNA: TGCGCCAGCAGCTTGGGCGCGGGGGCAACTAATGAAAAA.

About this clone itself: The read comes to an end 3 residues before the CDR3 does, leaving the germline J gene to fill in the end. J is TRBJ2-3 and V is TRBV7-2; TRBD1 is a possible D gene (5 bases). The CDR3 runs 15 residues. Germline CDR1 and CDR2: SGHTA and FQGNSA. Incomplete CDR3 DNA: TGTGCCAGCAGCTTAGCCCAGGGCGGAAGCCAGCCG. Translation: CASSLAQGGSQP. The CDR3, in full, reads CASSLAQGGSQPQYF. Drawing the rest from reference TRBV7-2 and TRBJ2-3, the complete variable domain is GAGVSQSPSNKVTEKGKDVELRCDPISGHTALYWYRQSLGQGLEFLIYFQGNSAPDKSGLPSDRFSAERTGGSVSTLTIQRTQQEDSAVYLCASSLAQGGSQPQYFGPGTRLTVL.

About this clone itself: The DNA ends 3 residues before the CDR3 does, and the rest of the CDR3 is filled in from the germline J gene. The V and J genes are TRBV20-1 and TRBJ2-1, with 9 bases aligning to TRBD1. The CDR3 is 14 residues long. CDR1 is DFQATT and CDR2 is SNEGSKA in the germline V gene (reference sequence). The J segment lost 8 bases and the V segment lost 3 bases, leaving 8 bases of the junction unmatched. The CDR3 protein is CSARTGGEVDEQFF. The sequenced part of the CDR3 DNA is TGCAGTGCTAGGACAGGGGGTGAGGTCGATGAG.

Concerning this clone itself: From the germline J gene comes the end of the CDR3, since the read stops 3 residues before it. The chain combines TRBV7-2 with TRBJ2-3; D may be TRBD1 (6 bases). Trimming removed 1 base from V and 2 bases from J, with 10 bases in between. The germline gives CDR1 SGHTA, CDR2 FQGNSA. This CDR3 is built from 15 residues. Incomplete CDR3 DNA: TGTGCCAGCAGCTTAGTACAGGGAGTCACAGATACG. The encoded protein is CASSLVQGVTDT. The full CDR3 reads CASSLVQGVTDTQYF.

Note on this clone: The read terminates 3 residues ahead of where the CDR3 ends, so the germline J gene completes it. The chain employs TRBV11-3 and TRBJ2-7; the match to TRBD2 covers 9 bases. V lost 5 bases, J lost 5 bases, and 10 bases stayed unmatched. The CDR3 sequence is 15 residues long. Germline V lookup: CDR1 SGHNT, CDR2 YENEEA. The CDR3 bases that were read are TGTGCCAGCAGCCCCACCCATAGCGGGAGTAACGAG. Protein sequence: CASSPTHSGSNE. The CDR3, in full, reads CASSPTHSGSNEQYF.

Details on this clone: The read stops 3 residues short of the end of the CDR3; the missing end is completed from the germline J gene. J is TRBJ1-5 and V is TRBV5-1; TRBD1 is a possible D gene (5 bases). Germline V CDR1 and CDR2: SGHRS, YFSETQ. This CDR3 region has 15 residues. V was pared by 0 bases and J by 1 base, with 8 bases between. CDR3 residues: CASSLEGVSNQPQHF. CDR3 bases read: TGCGCCAGCAGCTTGGAAGGGGTCAGCAATCAGCCC.

A word on this clone: From the germline J gene comes the end of the CDR3, since the read stops 3 residues before it. The chain links TRBV19 to TRBJ1-5; TRBD1 agrees at 8 bases. Trimming took 7 bases from V and 6 from J; bases not matched to a gene: 17. Germline-derived CDR1 and CDR2 are LNHDA and SQIVND (reference sequence). The CDR3 runs to 17 residues. The CDR3 DNA, read in part, is TGTGCCAGTAACCTCAGGGGGCGTCTAACCAGGCTTCAGCCC. This gives the protein CASNLRGRLTRLQP. The full CDR3 protein reads CASNLRGRLTRLQPQHF.

As regards this clone: The read ends 3 residues early relative to the CDR3; the germline J gene fills the gap. This chain joins TRBV20-1 and TRBJ2-1, with TRBD2 matching 8 bases. This CDR3 is built from 15 residues. The germline V gene encodes CDR1 DFQATT and CDR2 SNEGSKA (reference sequence). With V trimmed by 6 bases and J by 5 bases, 12 bases remained unmatched. The CDR3 region is CSATAGGTGHNEQFF. The CDR3 DNA, read in part, is TGCAGTGCCACCGCGGGGGGCACGGGGCACAATGAG.

Regarding this clone: The read halts 3 residues ahead of the CDR3 end, with the missing end drawn from the germline J gene. This chain joins TRBV30 and TRBJ1-4; 8 nucleotides agree with TRBD1. This CDR3 has 13 amino acids. With 5 bases clipped from V and 3 bases from J, the junction kept 2 bases outside the gene matches. Germline V CDR1 and CDR2: GTSNPN, SVGIG (reference sequence). The sequenced CDR3 bases are TGTGCCTGGGCCAGGGGGCCTAATGAAAAA. Translating it yields CAWARGPNEK. The entire CDR3 is CAWARGPNEKLFF. Full variable domain (missing parts from reference TRBV30 and TRBJ1-4): SQTIHQWPATLVQPVGSPLSLECTVEGTSNPNLYWYRQAAGRGLQLLFYSVGIGQISSEVPQNLSASRPQDRQFILSSKKLLLSDSGFYLCAWARGPNEKLFFGSGTQLSVL.

Concerning this clone itself: The read stops 3 residues short of the end of the CDR3; the missing end is completed from the germline J gene. The genes are TRBV20-1 and TRBJ2-7; 9 bases fit TRBD2. Germline assignment: CDR1 DFQATT and CDR2 SNEGSKA (reference sequence). The CDR3 sequence is 15 residues long. V shed 2 bases and J 1 base; nucleotides not matched to a gene: 6. This chain's CDR3 is CSARSGLAGSYEQYF. Incomplete CDR3 DNA: TGCAGTGCTAGATCTGGGCTAGCGGGATCCTACGAG.

Regarding this clone: Sequencing ends 3 residues short of the CDR3 end; the germline J gene provides the rest. The chain combines TRBV7-9 with TRBJ2-3, with 12 bases matching TRBD2. The germline CDR1 and CDR2 sequences are SEHNR and FQNEAQ (reference sequence). The length of the CDR3 is 15 residues. CDR3: CASSYLAGGEETQYF. The covered CDR3 bases are TGTGCCAGCAGCTATCTAGCGGGAGGGGAAGAGACG. Based on the CDR3 plus reference TRBV7-9 and TRBJ2-3, the full variable domain is DTGVSQNPRHKITKRGQNVTFRCDPISEHNRLYWYRQTLGQGPEFLTYFQNEAQLEKSRLLSDRFSAERPKGSFSTLEIQRTEQGDSAMYLCASSYLAGGEETQYFGPGTRLTVL.

About this clone itself: The read terminates 3 residues before the CDR3 end, so the remaining end is supplied by the germline J gene. V is TRBV30 and J is TRBJ2-3; 8 nucleotides match TRBD1. The germline V gene has CDR1 GTSNPN and CDR2 SVGIG (reference sequence). The ends lost 3 bases at V and 3 bases at J; junction bases unmatched: 11. This CDR3 has 16 amino acids. The part of the CDR3 DNA that was read is TGTGCCTGGAGCCCCACCCACAGGGGGGAGACAGATACG. This translates into CAWSPTHRGETDT. The complete CDR3 protein is CAWSPTHRGETDTQYF.

A note on this clone: The read comes to an end 3 residues before the CDR3 does, leaving the germline J gene to fill in the end. V and J are TRBV2 and TRBJ2-1, with 8 positions matching TRBD1. With V trimmed by 7 bases and J by 2 bases, 1 base remained unmatched. Germline lookup yields CDR1 SNHLY and CDR2 FYNNEI. The CDR3 sequence is 13 residues long. The part of the CDR3 DNA that was read is TGTGCCAGCATACAGGGGGCCTACAATGAG. Its translation is CASIQGAYNE. The full CDR3 reads CASIQGAYNEQFF.

Turning to this clone: Read sequence stops 3 residues before the CDR3 end, and the germline J gene provides the missing end. V is TRBV19 and J is TRBJ2-1; possibly TRBD2 for D (5 bases). Germline CDR1 LNHDA, CDR2 SQIVND (reference sequence). Between the trimmed V and J ends, which lost 11 bases and 6 bases, there was a span of 17 bases. This CDR3 has 13 residues. The DNA read from the CDR3 is TGTGCCTCCGACCGAGGGCTCATCAATGAG. It specifies CASDRGLINE. The CDR3, in full, reads CASDRGLINEQFF.

Here the CDR3 reads CASTNPRNEQFF. The covered CDR3 bases are TGTGCCAGTACAAACCCCAGGAATGAG. This rearrangement joins TRBV19 to TRBJ2-1, with D unclear. The read ends 3 residues before the CDR3 terminus; that terminus is restored from the germline J gene. Germline assignment: CDR1 LNHDA and CDR2 SQIVND (reference sequence). This CDR3 spans 12 amino acids. Trimming removed 7 bases from V and 7 bases from J, with 11 bases in between.

With respect to this clone: The read finishes 3 residues shy of the CDR3 end, and the germline J gene is used to complete it. The chain links TRBV18 to TRBJ1-2; possibly TRBD1 for D (6 bases). The CDR3 spans 13 residues. In germline, CDR1 is KGHSH, CDR2 LQKENI. CDR3 DNA, as far as it was read: TGTGCCAGCTCCTTCAGGGGCTCCTACGAC. It specifies CASSFRGSYD. The full CDR3 is CASSFRGSYDYTF.

Concerning this clone: From the germline J gene comes the end of the CDR3, since the read stops 3 residues before it. The chain employs TRBV20-1 and TRBJ2-5, with D maybe TRBD1 (6 bases). The germline gives CDR1 DFQATT, CDR2 SNEGSKA (reference sequence). The CDR3 is made up of 14 amino acids. V was cut by 5 bases and J by 5 bases, with 18 bases left in between. The CDR3 DNA, read in part, is TGCAGTGCTGGAAATCCCAGGGGACGGGAGACC. Translation: CSAGNPRGRET. The CDR3 in full is CSAGNPRGRETQYF.

As concerns this clone: The read ends 3 residues shy of where the CDR3 ends; the end is completed using the germline J gene. This sequence joins TRBV10-3 and TRBJ2-7; 7 bases map to TRBD2. V gave up 6 bases and J gave up 1 base; unmatched junction bases: 9. Germline V CDR1 and CDR2: ENHRY, SYGVKD. The CDR3 runs to 15 residues. CDR3: CAISFTSASSYEQYF. The sequenced part of the CDR3 DNA is TGTGCCATCAGCTTCACTAGCGCTTCGTCCTACGAG.

Turning to this clone: Sequencing ends 3 residues short of the CDR3 end; the germline J gene provides the rest. The chain employs TRBV7-2 and TRBJ1-1; no clear D gene. The length of the CDR3 is 13 residues. Looked up from germline, CDR1 is SGHTA and CDR2 is FQGNSA. Trimming cost V 2 bases and J 7 bases, with 11 bases left between them. CDR3 DNA, as far as it was read: TGTGCCAGCAGCTTATTCAGGCTGTTTGAA. Translation gives CASSLFRLFE. The whole CDR3 protein reads CASSLFRLFEAFF.